This T cell receptor beta chain originates from a study of T cell responses to AZD1222 COVID-19 vaccine. Findings and caveats of the study: The donors showed a predominance of white British ancestry and of females, with possible underestimation of clonal diversity. Dominant at 160-218 and 743-854, vaccine-associated CD4 TCRs also spanned spike. Two AZD1222 administrations were followed by greater Spike-specific TCR breadth and depth.

Assay used: immunoSEQ multiplex PCR; TCRdb lists only in-frame clones, some missing. Among under 150,000 clones listed, around 90% were seen once. With respect to this clone: Its antigen is currently unknown.

The CDR3 is 14 amino acids. With 3 bases removed from V and 4 bases from J, the gap between germline ends came to 13 bases. The germline gives CDR1 SGDLS, CDR2 YYNGEE. The specimen comprised peripheral blood, sampled 28 days after the second AZD1222 dose. V gene TRBV9 combines with J gene TRBJ1-1; a possible D gene is TRBD1 (6 bases). The clonotype was recovered from an adult who received the AZD1222 COVID-19 vaccine. The chain's CDR3 is CASSGNGGSTEAFF. CDR3 sequence (DNA): TGTGCCAGCAGCGGCAACGGGGGCAGCACTGAAGCTTTCTTT.